This entry concerns a single T cell receptor (beta chain). One end of the junction does not line up with germline, which may come from a read error. Here immunoSEQ multiplex PCR was the method, and the copy in TCRdb shows in-frame clones only, minus some. Altogether under 8,000 clones are present, around 57% being singletons, with the ten largest covering 2.5% to 3.5%. The CDR3 contains 12 residues. Germline CDR1 and CDR2: SGHAT and FQNNGV. The sample belongs to a study of neoadjuvant anti-PD-1 for oral cavity cancer. Time point denoted: after neoadjuvant nivolumab, at surgical resection. The sample consisted of PBMCs, taken after nivolumab (anti-PD-1) treatment. The clonotype comes from a person between 35 and 79 years old with oral cavity squamous cell carcinoma. The rearrangement joins TRBV11-2 to TRBJ2-7, with a possible D match to TRBD2 (6 bases). The CDR3 spells CASSYPFGRIAF. CDR3 bases: TGTGCCAGCAGCTATCCCTTCGGGAGAATAGCCTTC.